One T cell receptor beta chain is described in this entry. This CDR3 is 13 amino acids long. V was trimmed by 7 bases and J by 2 bases, leaving 13 bases between them. The germline V gene encodes CDR1 DFQATT and CDR2 SNEGSKA (reference sequence). TCRdb reprocessed the RT-PCR reads via MiXCR and lists one record per CDR3 protein. The sample consists of more than 550,000 distinct CDR3 sequences, 12% to 15% of them appearing once. Sequenced: memory CD4+ T cells from blood. The sequence derives from a female donor in good health, serving as a healthy control. This chain links TRBV20-1 with TRBJ2-3, with D unclear. This chain's CDR3 is CSEWSGATDTQYF. CDR3 in DNA: TGCAGTGAGTGGTCCGGAGCCACAGATACGCAGTATTTT.